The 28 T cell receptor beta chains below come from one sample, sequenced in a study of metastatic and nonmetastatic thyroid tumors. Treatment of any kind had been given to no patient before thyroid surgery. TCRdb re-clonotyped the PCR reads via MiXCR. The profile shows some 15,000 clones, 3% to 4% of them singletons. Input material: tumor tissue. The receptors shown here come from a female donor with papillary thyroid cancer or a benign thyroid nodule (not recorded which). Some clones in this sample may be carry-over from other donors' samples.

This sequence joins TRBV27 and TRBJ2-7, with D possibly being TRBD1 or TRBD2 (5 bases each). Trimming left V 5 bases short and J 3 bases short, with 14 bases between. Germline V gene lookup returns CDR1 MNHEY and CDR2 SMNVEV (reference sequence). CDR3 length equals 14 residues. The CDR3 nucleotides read TGTGCCAGCAGTCTGTCCCGGGACGGCTACGAGCAGTACTTC. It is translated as CASSLSRDGYEQYF.

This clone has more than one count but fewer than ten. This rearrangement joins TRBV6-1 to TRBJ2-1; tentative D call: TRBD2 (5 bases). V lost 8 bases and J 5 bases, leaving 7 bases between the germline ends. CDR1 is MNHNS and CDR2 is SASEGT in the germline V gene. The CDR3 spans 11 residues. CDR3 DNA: TGTGCCAGCGGAGGACACAATGAGCAGTTCTTC. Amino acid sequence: CASGGHNEQFF.

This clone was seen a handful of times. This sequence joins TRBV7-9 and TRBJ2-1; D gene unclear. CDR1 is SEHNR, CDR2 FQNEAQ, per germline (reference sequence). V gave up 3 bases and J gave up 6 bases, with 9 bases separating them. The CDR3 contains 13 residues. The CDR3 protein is CASSLGAPNEQFF. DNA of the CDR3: TGTGCCAGCAGCTTGGGTGCCCCCAATGAGCAGTTCTTC.

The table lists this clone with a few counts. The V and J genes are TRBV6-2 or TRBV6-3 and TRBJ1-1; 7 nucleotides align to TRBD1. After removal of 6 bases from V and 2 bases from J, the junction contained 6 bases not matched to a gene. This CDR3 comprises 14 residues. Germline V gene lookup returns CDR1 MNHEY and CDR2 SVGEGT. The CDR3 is CASSRQGHNTEAFF. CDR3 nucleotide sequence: TGTGCCAGCAGCCGACAGGGTCATAACACTGAAGCTTTCTTT.

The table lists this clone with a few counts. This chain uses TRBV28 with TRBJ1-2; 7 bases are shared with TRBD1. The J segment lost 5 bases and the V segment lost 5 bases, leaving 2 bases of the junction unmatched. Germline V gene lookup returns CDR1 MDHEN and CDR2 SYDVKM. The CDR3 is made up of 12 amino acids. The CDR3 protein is CASSLTGYGYTF. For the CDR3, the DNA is TGTGCCAGCAGTCTGACAGGGTATGGCTACACCTTC.

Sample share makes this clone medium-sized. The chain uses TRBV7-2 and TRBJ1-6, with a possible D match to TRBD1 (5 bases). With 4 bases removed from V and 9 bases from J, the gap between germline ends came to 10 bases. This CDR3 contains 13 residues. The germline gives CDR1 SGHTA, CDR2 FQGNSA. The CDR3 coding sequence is TGTGCCAGCAGCTCTAGGAGGGGTTCACCCCTCCACTTT. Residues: CASSSRRGSPLHF.

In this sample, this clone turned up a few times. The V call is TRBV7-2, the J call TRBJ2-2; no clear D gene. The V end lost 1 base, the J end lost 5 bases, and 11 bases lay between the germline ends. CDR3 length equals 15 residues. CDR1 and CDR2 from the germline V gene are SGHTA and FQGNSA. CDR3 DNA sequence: TGTGCCAGCAGCTTAGATCCAGGAGAGACCGGGGAGCTGTTTTTT. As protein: CASSLDPGETGELFF.

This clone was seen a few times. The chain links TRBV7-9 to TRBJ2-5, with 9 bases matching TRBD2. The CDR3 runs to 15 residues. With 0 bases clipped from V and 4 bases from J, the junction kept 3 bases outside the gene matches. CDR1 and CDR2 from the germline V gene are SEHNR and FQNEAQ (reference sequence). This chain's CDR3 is CASSLAAGGGETQYF. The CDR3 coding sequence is TGTGCCAGCAGCTTAGCGGCGGGAGGGGGAGAGACCCAGTACTTC.

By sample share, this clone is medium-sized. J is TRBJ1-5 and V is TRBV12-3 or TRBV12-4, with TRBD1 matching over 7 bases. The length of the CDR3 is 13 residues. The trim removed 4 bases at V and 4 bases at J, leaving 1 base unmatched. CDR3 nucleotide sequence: TGTGCCAGCAGTTACAGGGGTAATCAGCCCCAGCATTTT. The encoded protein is CASSYRGNQPQHF.

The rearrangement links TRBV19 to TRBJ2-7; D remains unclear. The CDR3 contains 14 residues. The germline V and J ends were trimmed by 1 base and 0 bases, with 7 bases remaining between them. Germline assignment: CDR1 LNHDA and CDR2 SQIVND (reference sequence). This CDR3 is CASSIGYVSYEQYF. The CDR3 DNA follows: TGTGCCAGTAGTATAGGGTACGTCTCCTACGAGCAGTACTTC.

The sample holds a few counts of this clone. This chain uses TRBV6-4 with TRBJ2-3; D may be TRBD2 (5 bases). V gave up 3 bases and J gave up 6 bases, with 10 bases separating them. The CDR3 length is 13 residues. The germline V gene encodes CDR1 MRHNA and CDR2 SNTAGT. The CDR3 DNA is TGTGCCAGCAGTGAGAGGGTGACGGATACGCAGTATTTT. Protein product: CASSERVTDTQYF.

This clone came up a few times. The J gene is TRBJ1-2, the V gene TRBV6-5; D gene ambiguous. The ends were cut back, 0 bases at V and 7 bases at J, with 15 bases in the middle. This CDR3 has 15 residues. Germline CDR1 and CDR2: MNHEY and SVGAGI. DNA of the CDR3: TGTGCCAGCAGTTACTCGAAAGGTGGGAGGCCTGGCTACACCTTC. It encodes CASSYSKGGRPGYTF.

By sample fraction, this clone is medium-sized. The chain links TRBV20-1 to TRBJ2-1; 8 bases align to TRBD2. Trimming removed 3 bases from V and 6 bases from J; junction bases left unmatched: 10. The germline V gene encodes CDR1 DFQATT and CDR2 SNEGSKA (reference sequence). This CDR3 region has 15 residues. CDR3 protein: CSASAGQREFNEQFF. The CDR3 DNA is TGCAGTGCTAGCGCTGGCCAGCGGGAGTTCAATGAGCAGTTCTTC.

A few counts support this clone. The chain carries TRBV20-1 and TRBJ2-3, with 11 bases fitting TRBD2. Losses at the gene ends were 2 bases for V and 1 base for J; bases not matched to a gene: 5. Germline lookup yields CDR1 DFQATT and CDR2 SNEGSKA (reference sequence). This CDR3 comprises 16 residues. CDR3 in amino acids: CSARPSSGGRTDTQYF. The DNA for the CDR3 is TGCAGTGCTAGACCCTCTAGCGGGGGGCGCACAGATACGCAGTATTTT.

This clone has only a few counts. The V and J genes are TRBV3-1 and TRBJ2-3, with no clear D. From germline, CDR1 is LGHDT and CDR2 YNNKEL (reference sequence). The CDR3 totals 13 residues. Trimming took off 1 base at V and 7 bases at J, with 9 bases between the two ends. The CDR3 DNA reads TGTGCCAGCAGCCAAGGTAATCTAAATACGCAGTATTTT. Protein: CASSQGNLNTQYF.

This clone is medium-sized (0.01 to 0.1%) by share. The CDR3 spells CASSCGGRAVYNEQFF. The CDR3 coding sequence is TGTGCCAGCAGTTGCGGCGGGAGGGCAGTCTACAATGAGCAGTTCTTC. The chain has TRBV6-1 and TRBJ2-1, with 9 bases that match TRBD2. The J segment lost 3 bases and the V segment lost 5 bases, leaving 8 bases of the junction unmatched. Per the germline V gene, CDR1 is MNHNS and CDR2 is SASEGT. The CDR3 spans 16 residues.

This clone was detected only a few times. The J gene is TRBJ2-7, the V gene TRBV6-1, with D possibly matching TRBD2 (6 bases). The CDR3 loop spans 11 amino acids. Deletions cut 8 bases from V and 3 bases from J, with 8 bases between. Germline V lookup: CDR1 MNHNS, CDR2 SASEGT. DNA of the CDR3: TGTGCCAGCGGGGGACTCTACGAGCAGTACTTC. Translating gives CASGGLYEQYF.

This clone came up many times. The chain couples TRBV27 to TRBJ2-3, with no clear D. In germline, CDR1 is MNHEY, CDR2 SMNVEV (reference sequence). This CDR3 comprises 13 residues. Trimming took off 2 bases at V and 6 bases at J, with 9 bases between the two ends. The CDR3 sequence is CASSLVLGDTQYF. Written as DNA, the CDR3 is TGTGCCAGCAGTTTAGTGTTAGGGGATACGCAGTATTTT.

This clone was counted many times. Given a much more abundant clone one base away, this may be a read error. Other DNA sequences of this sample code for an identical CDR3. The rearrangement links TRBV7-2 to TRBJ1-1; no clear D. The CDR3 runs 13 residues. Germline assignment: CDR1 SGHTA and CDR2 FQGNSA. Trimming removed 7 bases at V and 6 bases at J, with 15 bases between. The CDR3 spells CASNRIKRAEAFF. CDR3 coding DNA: TGTGCCAGCAATCGAATAAAGCGGGCTGAAGCTTTCTTT.

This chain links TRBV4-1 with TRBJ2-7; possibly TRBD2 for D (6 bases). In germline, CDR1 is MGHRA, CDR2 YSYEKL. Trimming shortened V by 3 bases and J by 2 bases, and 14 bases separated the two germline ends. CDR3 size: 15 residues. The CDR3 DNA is TGCGCCAGCAGCCAGTACCGGGACTCCGCCTACGAGCAGTACTTC. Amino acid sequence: CASSQYRDSAYEQYF.

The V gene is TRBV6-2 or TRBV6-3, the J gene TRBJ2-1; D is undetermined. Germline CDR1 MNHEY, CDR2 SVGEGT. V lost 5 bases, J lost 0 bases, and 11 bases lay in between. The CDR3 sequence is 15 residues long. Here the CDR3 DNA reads TGTGCCAGCAGTCCCACGGTCAGCTCCTACAATGAGCAGTTCTTC. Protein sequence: CASSPTVSSYNEQFF.

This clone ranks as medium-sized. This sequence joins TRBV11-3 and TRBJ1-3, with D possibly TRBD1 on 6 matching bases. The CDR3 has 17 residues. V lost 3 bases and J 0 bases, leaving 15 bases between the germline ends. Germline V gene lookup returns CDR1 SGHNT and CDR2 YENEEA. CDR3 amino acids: CASSLDSYSLSGNTIYF. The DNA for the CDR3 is TGTGCCAGCAGCTTGGACAGTTACAGCCTCTCTGGAAACACCATATATTTT.

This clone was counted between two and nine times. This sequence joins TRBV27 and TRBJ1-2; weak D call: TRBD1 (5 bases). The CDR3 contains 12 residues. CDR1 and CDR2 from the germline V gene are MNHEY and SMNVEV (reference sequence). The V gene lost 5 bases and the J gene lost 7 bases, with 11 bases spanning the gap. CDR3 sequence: CASSGAGSGYTF. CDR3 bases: TGTGCCAGCAGTGGGGCAGGAAGTGGCTACACCTTC.

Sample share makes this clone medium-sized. This CDR3 reads CATSDSPDRALTNTGELFF. CDR3 in DNA: TGTGCCACCAGTGATTCCCCGGACAGGGCGCTAACGAACACCGGGGAGCTGTTTTTT. V usage is TRBV24-1 and J usage is TRBJ2-2, with 8 bases fitting TRBD1. The length of the CDR3 is 19 residues. The germline V gene has CDR1 KGHDR and CDR2 SFDVKD. After removal of 2 bases from V and 0 bases from J, the junction contained 10 bases not matched to a gene.

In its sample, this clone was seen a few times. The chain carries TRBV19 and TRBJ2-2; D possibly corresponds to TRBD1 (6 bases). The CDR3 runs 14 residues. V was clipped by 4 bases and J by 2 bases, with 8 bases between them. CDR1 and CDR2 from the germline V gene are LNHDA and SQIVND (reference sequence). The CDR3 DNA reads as TGTGCCAGTAGTAAGGGGGAAAACACCGGGGAGCTGTTTTTT. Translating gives CASSKGENTGELFF.

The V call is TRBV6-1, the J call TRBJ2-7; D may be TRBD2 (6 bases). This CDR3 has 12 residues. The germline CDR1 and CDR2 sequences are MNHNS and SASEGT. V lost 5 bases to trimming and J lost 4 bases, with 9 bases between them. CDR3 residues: CASSTRGYEQYF. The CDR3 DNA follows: TGTGCCAGCAGTACCCGGGGGTACGAGCAGTACTTC.

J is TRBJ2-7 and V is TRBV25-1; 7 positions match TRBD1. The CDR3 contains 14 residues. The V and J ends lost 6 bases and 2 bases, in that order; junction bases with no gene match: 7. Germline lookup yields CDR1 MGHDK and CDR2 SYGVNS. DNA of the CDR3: TGTGCCAGCAGCTCCGGGACAGTAGCCTACGAGCAGTACTTC. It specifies CASSSGTVAYEQYF.

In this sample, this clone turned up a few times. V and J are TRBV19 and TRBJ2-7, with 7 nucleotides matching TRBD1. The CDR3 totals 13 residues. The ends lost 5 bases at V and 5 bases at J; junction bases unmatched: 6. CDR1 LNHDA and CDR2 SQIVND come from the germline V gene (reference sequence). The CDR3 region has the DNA TGTGCCAGTAGTCTCCCGACAGGGAACGAGCAGTACTTC. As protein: CASSLPTGNEQYF.